Here is one T cell receptor (beta chain) with its context. Germline-derived CDR1 and CDR2 are MNHEY and SVGAGI. The CDR3 has 15 amino acids. Trimming stripped 2 bases from V and 1 base from J, with 11 bases between. These data originate in a study of response to subunit inactivated influenza vaccine. Via MiXCR, TCRdb re-called the RT-PCR reads, giving one row per CDR3 protein. The table has more than 550,000 distinct CDR3 sequences, about 11% seen once; the top ten hold about 11%. The same sample was also studied in work on T cells expressing NK-cell markers. That study reports: With UMIs, 5'RACE template switching was used to make TCR beta cDNA. Six or seven donors carried dominant NKG2C+ clonotypes that made up about 1.0-7.5% of their CD8+ T cells. The study found these clonotypes also leading the CD3+CD56-NKG2C+ fraction in a few donors. There remained a lack of clarity about HCMV specificity of expanded NKG2C+ T cell clones.

The input for sequencing was PBMCs from blood, taken on the day of vaccination. The clonotype originates from a man aged 50 or older who received an inactivated influenza vaccine. The chain couples TRBV6-5 to TRBJ1-2; no clear D. As DNA, the CDR3 is TGTGCCAGCAGTTACGGCACAGTCAGTAACTATGGCTACACCTTC. Amino acids: CASSYGTVSNYGYTF.